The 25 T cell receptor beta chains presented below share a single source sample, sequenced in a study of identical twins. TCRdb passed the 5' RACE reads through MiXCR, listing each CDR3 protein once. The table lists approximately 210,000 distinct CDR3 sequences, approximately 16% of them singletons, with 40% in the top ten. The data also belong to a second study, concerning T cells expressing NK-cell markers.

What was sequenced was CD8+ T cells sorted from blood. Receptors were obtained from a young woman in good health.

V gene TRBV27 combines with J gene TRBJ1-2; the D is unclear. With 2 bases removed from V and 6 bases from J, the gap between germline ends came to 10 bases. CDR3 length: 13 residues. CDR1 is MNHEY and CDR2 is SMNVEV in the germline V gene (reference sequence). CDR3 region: CASSLGTGNGYTF. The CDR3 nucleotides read TGTGCCAGCAGTTTAGGTACCGGGAATGGCTACACCTTC.

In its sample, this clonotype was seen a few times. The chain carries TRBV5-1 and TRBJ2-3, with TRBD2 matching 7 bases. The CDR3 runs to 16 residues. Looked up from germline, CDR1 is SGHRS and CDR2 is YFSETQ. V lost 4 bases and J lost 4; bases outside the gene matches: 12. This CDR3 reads CASSPGGLGVADTQYF. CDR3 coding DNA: TGCGCCAGCAGCCCCGGCGGACTAGGGGTGGCAGATACGCAGTATTTT. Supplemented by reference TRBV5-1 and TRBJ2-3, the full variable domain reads KAGVTQTPRYLIKTRGQQVTLSCSPISGHRSVSWYQQTPGQGLQFLFEYFSETQRNKGNFPGRFSGRQFSNSRSEMNVSTLELGDSALYLCASSPGGLGVADTQYFGPGTRLTVL.

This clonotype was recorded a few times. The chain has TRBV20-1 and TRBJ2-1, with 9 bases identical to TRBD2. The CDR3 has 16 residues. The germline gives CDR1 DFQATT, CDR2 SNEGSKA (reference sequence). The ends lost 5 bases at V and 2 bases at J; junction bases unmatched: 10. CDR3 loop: CSAPSGATGTYNEQFF. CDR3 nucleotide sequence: TGCAGTGCTCCTAGCGGGGCCACAGGCACCTACAATGAGCAGTTCTTC.

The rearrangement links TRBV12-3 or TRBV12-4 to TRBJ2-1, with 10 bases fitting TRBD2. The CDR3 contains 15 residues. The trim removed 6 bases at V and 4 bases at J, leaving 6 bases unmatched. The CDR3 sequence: CASSILAGNYNEQFF. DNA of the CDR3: TGTGCCAGCAGCATACTAGCGGGAAATTACAATGAGCAGTTCTTC.

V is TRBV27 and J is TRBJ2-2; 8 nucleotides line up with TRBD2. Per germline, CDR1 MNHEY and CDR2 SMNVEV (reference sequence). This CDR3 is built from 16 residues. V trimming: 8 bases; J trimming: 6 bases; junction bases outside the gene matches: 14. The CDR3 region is CASRRGTRSFSGELFF. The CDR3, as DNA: TGTGCCAGCCGCCGGGGGACTAGATCATTTTCCGGGGAGCTGTTTTTT.

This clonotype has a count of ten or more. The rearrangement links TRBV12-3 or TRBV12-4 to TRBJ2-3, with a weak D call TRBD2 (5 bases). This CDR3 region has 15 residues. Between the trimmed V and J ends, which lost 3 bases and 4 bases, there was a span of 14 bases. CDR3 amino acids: CASSLISSSSDTQYF. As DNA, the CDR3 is TGTGCCAGCAGTTTGATTTCTAGCAGCTCAGATACGCAGTATTTT.

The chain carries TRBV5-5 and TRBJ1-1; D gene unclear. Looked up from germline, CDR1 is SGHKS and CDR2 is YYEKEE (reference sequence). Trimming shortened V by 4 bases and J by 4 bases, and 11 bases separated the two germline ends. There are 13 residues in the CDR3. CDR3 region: CASSPGRPTEAFF. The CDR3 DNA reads TGTGCCAGCAGCCCCGGACGGCCCACTGAAGCTTTCTTT.

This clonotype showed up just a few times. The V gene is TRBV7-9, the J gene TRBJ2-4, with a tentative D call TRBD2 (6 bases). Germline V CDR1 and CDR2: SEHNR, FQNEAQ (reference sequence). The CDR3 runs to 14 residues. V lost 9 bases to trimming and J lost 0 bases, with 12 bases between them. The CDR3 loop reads CARPTGLAKNIQYF. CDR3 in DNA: TGTGCCAGACCGACGGGACTAGCCAAAAACATTCAGTACTTC.

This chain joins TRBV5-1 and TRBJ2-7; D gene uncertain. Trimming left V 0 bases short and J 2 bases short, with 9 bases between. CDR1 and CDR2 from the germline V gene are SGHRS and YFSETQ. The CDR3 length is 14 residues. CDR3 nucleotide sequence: TGCGCCAGCAGCTTGGCTGACGGACCCTACGAGCAGTACTTC. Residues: CASSLADGPYEQYF.

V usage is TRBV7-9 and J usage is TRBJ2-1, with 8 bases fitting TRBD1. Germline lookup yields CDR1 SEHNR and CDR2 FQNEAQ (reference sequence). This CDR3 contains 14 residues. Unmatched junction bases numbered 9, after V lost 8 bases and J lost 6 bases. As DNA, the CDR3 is TGTGCCAGCCAGGGGGCCGCGCACGGCAATGAGCAGTTCTTC. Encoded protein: CASQGAAHGNEQFF.

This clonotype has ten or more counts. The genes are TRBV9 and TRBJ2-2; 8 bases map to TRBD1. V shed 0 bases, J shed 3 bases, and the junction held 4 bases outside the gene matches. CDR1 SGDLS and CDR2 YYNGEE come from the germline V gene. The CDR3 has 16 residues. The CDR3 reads CASSVETGVDTGELFF. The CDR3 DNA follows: TGTGCCAGCAGCGTAGAGACAGGGGTAGACACCGGGGAGCTGTTTTTT.

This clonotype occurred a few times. CDR3 DNA sequence: TGTGCCAGCAGCCGGGGCATGGGGGAGACCCAGTACTTC. Its translation is CASSRGMGETQYF. The chain links TRBV9 to TRBJ2-5; D tentatively fits TRBD1 or TRBD2 (5 bases each). With 4 bases removed from V and 5 bases from J, the gap between germline ends came to 12 bases. Germline V CDR1 and CDR2: SGDLS, YYNGEE. The CDR3 is 13 amino acids. The full variable domain, rest sourced from reference TRBV9 and TRBJ2-5, is DSGVTQTPKHLITATGQRVTLRCSPRSGDLSVYWYQQSLDQGLQFLIQYYNGEERAKGNILERFSAQQFPDLHSELNLSSLELGDSALYFCASSRGMGETQYFGPGTRLLVL.

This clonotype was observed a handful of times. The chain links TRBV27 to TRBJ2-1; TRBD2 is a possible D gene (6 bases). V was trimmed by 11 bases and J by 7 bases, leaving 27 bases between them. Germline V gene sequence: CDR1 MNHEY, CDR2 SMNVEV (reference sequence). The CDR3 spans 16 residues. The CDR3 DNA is TGTGCCGTGGGCCCTACGGGGGTAATCCTTAGGAATGAGCAGTTCTTC. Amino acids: CAVGPTGVILRNEQFF.

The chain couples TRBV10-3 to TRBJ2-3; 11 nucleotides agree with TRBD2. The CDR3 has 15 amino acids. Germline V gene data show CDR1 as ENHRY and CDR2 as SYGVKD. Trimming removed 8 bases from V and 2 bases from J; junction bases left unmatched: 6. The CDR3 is CAIGGTSGNTDTQYF. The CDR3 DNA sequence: TGTGCCATCGGTGGGACTAGCGGAAACACAGATACGCAGTATTTT.

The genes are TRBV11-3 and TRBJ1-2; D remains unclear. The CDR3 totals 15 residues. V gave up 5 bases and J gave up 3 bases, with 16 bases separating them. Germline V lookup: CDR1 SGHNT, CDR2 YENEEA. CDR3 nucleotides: TGTGCCAGCAGCCCCCGGCAGAAAGGAGACTATGGCTACACCTTC. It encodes CASSPRQKGDYGYTF.

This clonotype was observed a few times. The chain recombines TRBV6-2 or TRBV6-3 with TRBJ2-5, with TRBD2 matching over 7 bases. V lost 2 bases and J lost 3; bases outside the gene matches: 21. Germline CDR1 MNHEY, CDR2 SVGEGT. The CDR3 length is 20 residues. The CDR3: CASSYETVRHTREFEETQYF. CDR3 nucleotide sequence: TGTGCCAGCAGTTACGAGACCGTGAGACACACGCGGGAGTTTGAAGAGACCCAGTACTTC.

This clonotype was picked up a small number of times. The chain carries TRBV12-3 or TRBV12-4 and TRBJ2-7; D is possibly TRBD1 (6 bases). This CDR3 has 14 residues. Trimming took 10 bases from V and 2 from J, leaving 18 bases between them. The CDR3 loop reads CATTPPGHTYEQYF. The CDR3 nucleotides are TGTGCCACCACGCCCCCGGGACACACCTACGAGCAGTACTTC.

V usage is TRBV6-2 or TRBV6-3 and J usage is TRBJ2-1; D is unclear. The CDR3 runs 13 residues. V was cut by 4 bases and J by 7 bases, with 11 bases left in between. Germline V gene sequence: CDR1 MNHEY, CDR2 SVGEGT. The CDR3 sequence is CASSSGLTNEQFF. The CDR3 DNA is TGTGCCAGCAGTTCGGGCTTAACAAATGAGCAGTTCTTC.

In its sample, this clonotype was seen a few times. In DNA form, the CDR3 reads TGTGCCAGCAGTAAAAACAGGGGTTCGGTGAACACTGAAGCTTTCTTT. Its protein product is CASSKNRGSVNTEAFF. V gene TRBV6-1 combines with J gene TRBJ1-1, with TRBD1 identical over 7 bases. The V gene end was trimmed by 5 bases and the J gene end by 0 bases; junction bases not matched to a gene: 9. From germline, CDR1 is MNHNS and CDR2 SASEGT. The CDR3 runs to 16 residues.

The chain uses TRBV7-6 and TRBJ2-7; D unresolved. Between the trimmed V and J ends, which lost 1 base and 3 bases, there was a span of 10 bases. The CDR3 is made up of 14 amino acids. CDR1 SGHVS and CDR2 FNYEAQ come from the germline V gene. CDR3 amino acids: CASSLEPESYEQYF. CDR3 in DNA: TGTGCCAGCAGCTTAGAACCCGAGAGCTACGAGCAGTACTTC.

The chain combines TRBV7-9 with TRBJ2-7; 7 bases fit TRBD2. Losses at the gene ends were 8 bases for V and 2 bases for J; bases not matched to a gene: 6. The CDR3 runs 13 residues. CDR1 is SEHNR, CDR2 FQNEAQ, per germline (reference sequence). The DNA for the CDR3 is TGTGCCAGCGGGCGCCTAGCGGCCTACGAGCAGTACTTC. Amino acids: CASGRLAAYEQYF.

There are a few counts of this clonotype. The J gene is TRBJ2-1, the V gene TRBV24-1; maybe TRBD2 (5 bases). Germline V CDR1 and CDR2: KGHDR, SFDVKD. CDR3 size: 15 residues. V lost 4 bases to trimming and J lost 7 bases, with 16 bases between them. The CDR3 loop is CATSEGLGRRNEQFF. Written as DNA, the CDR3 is TGTGCCACCAGTGAAGGACTCGGACGGAGGAATGAGCAGTTCTTC.

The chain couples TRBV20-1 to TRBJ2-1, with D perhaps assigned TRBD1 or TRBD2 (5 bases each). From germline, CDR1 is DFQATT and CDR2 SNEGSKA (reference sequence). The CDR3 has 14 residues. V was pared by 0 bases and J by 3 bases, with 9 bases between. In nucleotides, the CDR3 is TGCAGTGCTAGAGATAGGGACGGCTACAATGAGCAGTTCTTC. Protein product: CSARDRDGYNEQFF.

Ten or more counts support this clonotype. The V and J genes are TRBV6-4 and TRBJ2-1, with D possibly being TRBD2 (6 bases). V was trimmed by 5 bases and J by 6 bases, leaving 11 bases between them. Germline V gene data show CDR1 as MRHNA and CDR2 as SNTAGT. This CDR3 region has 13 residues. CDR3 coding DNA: TGTGCCAGCAGTACCGGGACTCCCAATGAGCAGTTCTTC. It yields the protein CASSTGTPNEQFF.

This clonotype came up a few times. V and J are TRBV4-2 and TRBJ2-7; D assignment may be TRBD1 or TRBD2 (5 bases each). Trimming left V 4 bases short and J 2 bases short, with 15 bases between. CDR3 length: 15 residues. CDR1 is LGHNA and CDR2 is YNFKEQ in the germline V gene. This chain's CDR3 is CASSRDGLTTYEQYF. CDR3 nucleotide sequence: TGTGCCAGCAGCCGGGACGGACTGACAACCTACGAGCAGTACTTC.